This T cell receptor (beta chain) was sequenced for a study of shared clonotypes between healthy human individuals. An assay was performed, and its level was deep. The table came from immunoSEQ multiplex PCR; TCRdb's copy has only in-frame clones and leaves some out. This table holds approximately 1,500,000 clones, about 96% found once. Healthy HIV-negative adults with no recent acute infections or vaccinations were recruited as donors. The study, taken as a whole, reports: Clonotype sharing across a few donors was observed for roughly 5% of naive CD4 clonotypes.

A note on this clone: Its target is not known.

This CDR3 has 14 residues. The germline gives CDR1 SGHTA, CDR2 FQGNSA. V dropped 5 bases and J dropped 3; count of bases not matched to a gene: 5. V and J are TRBV7-2 and TRBJ2-7, with 9 positions matching TRBD2. The sequenced sample was naive CD4+ T cells sorted from blood. The subset: CD45RA+ positively selected. The TCR sequence derives from a man in his thirties or forties in good health. CDR3 sequence: CASSPGLANYEQYF. DNA for the CDR3: TGTGCCAGCAGCCCAGGACTAGCGAACTACGAGCAGTACTTC. Filled out from reference TRBV7-2 and TRBJ2-7, the complete variable domain reads GAGVSQSPSNKVTEKGKDVELRCDPISGHTALYWYRQSLGQGLEFLIYFQGNSAPDKSGLPSDRFSAERTGGSVSTLTIQRTQQEDSAVYLCASSPGLANYEQYFGPGTRLTVT.